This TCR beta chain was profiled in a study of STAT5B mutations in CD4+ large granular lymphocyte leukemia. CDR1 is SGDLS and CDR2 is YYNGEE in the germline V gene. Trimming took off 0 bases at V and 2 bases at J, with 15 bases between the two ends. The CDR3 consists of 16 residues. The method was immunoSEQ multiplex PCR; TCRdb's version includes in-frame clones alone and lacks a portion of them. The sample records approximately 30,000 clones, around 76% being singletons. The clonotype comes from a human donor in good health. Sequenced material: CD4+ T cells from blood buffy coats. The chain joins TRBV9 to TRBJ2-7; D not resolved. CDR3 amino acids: CASSVEVRPKPYEQYF. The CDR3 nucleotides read TGTGCCAGCAGCGTAGAAGTCCGCCCCAAACCCTACGAGCAGTACTTC. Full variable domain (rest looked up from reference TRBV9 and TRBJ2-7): DSGVTQTPKHLITATGQRVTLRCSPRSGDLSVYWYQQSLDQGLQFLIQYYNGEERAKGNILERFSAQQFPDLHSELNLSSLELGDSALYFCASSVEVRPKPYEQYFGPGTRLTVT.